This T cell receptor beta chain was sequenced during a study of control samples from healthy donors and cancer patients (dated by TCRdb to about 2020). The method was the immunoSEQ multiplex PCR assay. TCRdb carries this immuneACCESS record with in-frame sequences only. Its versions omit some clonotypes, under half of them owing to an unresolved V gene in the studies checked, with the rest unexplained. In all, the sample holds about 120,000 clones, and around 94% of those were seen once. Together, the top ten hold about 0.6% of the sample. Comment on this clone: Which antigen it targets is not known. Per-base qualities were not stored, and no clone one base away is much larger.

The junction shows trimming of 1 base on V and 2 bases on J, plus 12 bases between the germline ends. There are 15 amino acids in the CDR3, from cysteine to phenylalanine inclusive. The read is trimmed to its CDR3 DNA, 45 bases read in frame from base 1. Based on the germline V gene, the CDR1 and CDR2 sequences are SGHDN and FVKESK. This receptor was identified in a man at least 80 years old with head and neck cancer. This chain is built from TRBV14 and TRBJ2-7; 5 matching bases give a weak D call of TRBD2. The specimen was PBMCs. The CDR3 has the sequence CASSQGRGATYEQYF. The nucleotide sequence is TGTGCCAGCAGCCAAGGTCGGGGTGCAACCTACGAGCAGTACTTC.